This paragraph reports one T cell receptor (beta chain). Mismatch with germline at one junction end may stem from a read error. CDR3 length: 13 residues. In germline, CDR1 is LNHDA, CDR2 SQIVND (reference sequence). The sample comes from a study of T cells in Graves' hyperthyroidism and ophthalmopathy. The wider study: Peripheral blood specimens were obtained at initial diagnosis, prior to any treatment.

TCR beta CDR3 sequences were amplified from RNA transcripts. Using the HTBI primer set, a first-round RT-PCR was run on the TCR CDR3. In TCRdb, the multiplex PCR reads were re-called with MiXCR into one record per CDR3 protein. The profile covers a few hundred thousand distinct CDR3 sequences, with 15% to 20% appearing a single time and roughly 3.5% taken by the ten largest. The rearrangement uses TRBV19 and TRBJ1-1; TRBD1 is a possible D gene (6 bases). The clonotype was recovered from a woman aged 40 to 55 with Graves' ophthalmopathy. The specimen was blood. CDR3 protein: CASSLQGNTEALF. CDR3 nucleotide sequence: TGTGCCAGTAGTTTGCAGGGGAACACTGAAGCTCTCTTT.